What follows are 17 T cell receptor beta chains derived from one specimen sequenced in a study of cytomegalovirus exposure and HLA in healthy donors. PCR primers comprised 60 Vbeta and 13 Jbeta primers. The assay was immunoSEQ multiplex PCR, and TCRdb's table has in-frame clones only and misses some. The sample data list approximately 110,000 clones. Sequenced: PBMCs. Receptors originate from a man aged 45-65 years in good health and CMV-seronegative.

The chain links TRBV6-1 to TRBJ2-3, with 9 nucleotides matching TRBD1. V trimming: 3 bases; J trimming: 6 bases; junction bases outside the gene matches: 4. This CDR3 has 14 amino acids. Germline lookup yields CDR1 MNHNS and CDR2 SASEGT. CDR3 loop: CASSDGTGSDTQYF. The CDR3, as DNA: TGTGCCAGCAGTGACGGGACAGGGTCCGATACGCAGTATTTT.

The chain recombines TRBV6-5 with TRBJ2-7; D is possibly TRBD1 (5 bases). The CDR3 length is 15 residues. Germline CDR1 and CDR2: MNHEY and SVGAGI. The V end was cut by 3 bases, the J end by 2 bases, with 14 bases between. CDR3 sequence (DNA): TGTGCCAGCAGTTATGGGGCAGGTCTTCCCTACGAGCAGTACTTC. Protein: CASSYGAGLPYEQYF.

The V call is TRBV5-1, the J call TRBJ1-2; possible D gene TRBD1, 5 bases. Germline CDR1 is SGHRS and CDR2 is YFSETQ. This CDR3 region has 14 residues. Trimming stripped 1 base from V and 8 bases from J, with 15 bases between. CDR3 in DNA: TGCGCCAGCAGCTTGTTGTGGGGGGAGGAAGGCTACACCTTC. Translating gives CASSLLWGEEGYTF.

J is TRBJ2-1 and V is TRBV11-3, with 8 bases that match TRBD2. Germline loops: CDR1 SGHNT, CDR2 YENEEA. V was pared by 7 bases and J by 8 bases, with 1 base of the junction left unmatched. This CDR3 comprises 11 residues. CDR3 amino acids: CASKAGDEQFF. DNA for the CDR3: TGTGCCAGCAAAGCGGGAGATGAGCAGTTCTTC.

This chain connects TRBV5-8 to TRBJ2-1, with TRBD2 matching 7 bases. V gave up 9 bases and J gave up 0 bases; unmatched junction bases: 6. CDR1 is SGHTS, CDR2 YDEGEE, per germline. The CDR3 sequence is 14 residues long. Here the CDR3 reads CATLKRGSYNEQFF. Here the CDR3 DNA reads TGTGCCACCTTGAAGCGGGGCTCCTACAATGAGCAGTTCTTC.

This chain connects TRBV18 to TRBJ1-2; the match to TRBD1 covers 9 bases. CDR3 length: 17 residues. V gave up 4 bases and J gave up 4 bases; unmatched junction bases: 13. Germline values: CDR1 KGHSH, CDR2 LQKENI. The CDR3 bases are TGTGCCAGCTCACTCTTCTCCGGGACAGGGTTAAGCTATGGCTACACCTTC. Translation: CASSLFSGTGLSYGYTF. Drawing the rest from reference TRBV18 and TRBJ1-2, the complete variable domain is NAGVMQNPRHLVRRRGQEARLRCSPMKGHSHVYWYRQLPEEGLKFMVYLQKENIIDESGMPKERFSAEFPKEGPSILRIQQVVRGDSAAYFCASSLFSGTGLSYGYTFGSGTRLTVV.

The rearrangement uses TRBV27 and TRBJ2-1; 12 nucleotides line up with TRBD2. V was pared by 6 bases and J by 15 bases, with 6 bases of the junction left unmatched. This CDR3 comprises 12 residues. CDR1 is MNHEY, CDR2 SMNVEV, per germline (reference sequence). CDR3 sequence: CASRKTSGSPFF. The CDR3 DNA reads TGTGCCAGCAGAAAGACTAGCGGGAGCCCGTTCTTC.

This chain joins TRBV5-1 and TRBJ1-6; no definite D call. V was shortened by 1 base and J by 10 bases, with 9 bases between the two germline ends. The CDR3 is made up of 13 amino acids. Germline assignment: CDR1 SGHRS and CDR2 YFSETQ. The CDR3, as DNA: TGCGCCAGCAGCTTGAAACGGGGATCACCCCTCCACTTT. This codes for CASSLKRGSPLHF.

Here the CDR3 DNA reads TGCGCCAGCAGCCAAGTGCGGGATAGGGCAGATACGCAGTATTTT. It specifies CASSQVRDRADTQYF. V and J are TRBV4-3 and TRBJ2-3; perhaps TRBD2 as D (6 bases). The length of the CDR3 is 15 residues. V lost 1 base to trimming and J lost 4 bases, with 12 bases between them. The germline V gene has CDR1 LGHNA and CDR2 YSLEER.

The CDR3 region is CASSPIAEGSYNEQFF. CDR3 sequence (DNA): TGTGCCAGCAGTCCAATAGCGGAGGGGTCCTACAATGAGCAGTTCTTC. The V call is TRBV13, the J call TRBJ2-1, with D possibly TRBD2 on 6 matching bases. The CDR3 has 16 residues. CDR1 PRHDT and CDR2 FYEKMQ come from the germline V gene (reference sequence). Trimming pared 6 bases from V and 1 base from J, leaving 16 bases between.

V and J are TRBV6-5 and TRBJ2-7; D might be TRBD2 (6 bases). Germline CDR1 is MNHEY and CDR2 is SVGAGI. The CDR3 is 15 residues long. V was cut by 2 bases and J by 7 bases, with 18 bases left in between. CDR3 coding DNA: TGTGCCAGCAGTTACCGGCGGGGTGGTCTAGGGGAGCAGTACTTC. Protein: CASSYRRGGLGEQYF.

CDR3 bases: TGTGCCAGCAGCCGGACAGGGGAGGAGACCCAGTACTTC. It translates to CASSRTGEETQYF. V gene TRBV5-4 combines with J gene TRBJ2-5, with TRBD1 matching over 9 bases. Germline V gene lookup returns CDR1 SGHNT and CDR2 YYREEE (reference sequence). The CDR3 has 13 residues. V lost 4 bases to trimming and J lost 5 bases; unmatched junction nucleotides: 3.

CDR3 nucleotide sequence: TGTGCCATCAGCACCACAGGGGCGGGGGAGACCCAGTACTTC. Amino acids: CAISTTGAGETQYF. This chain connects TRBV10-3 to TRBJ2-5, with D possibly matching TRBD1 (7 bases). V lost 6 bases to trimming and J lost 5 bases, with 16 bases between them. In germline, CDR1 is ENHRY, CDR2 SYGVKD. The CDR3 has 14 residues.

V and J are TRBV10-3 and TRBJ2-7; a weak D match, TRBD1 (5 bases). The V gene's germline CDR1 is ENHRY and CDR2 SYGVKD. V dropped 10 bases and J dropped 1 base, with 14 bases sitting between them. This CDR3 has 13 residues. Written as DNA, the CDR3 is TGTGCCAGCTCCCAGGGTGAGTCCTACGAGCAGTACTTC. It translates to CASSQGESYEQYF.

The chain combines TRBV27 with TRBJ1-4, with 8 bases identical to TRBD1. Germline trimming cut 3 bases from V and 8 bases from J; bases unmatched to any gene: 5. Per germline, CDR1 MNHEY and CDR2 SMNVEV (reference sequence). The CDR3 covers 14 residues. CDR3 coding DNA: TGTGCCAGCAGTTTGACAGGGGCTCTCGAAAAACTGTTTTTT. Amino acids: CASSLTGALEKLFF.

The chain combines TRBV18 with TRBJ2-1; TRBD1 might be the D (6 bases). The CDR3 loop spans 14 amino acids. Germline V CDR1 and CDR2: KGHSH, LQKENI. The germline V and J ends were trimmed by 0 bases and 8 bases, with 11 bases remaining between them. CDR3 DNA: TGTGCCAGCTCACCACCGGCAGGGGTGGATGAGCAGTTCTTC. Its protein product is CASSPPAGVDEQFF.

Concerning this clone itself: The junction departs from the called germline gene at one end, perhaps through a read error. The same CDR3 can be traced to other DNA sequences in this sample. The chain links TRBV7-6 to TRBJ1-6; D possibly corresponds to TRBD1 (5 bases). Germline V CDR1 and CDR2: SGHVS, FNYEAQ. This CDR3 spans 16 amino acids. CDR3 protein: CASSQGSFSYNSPLHF. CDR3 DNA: TGTGCCAGCAGCCAGGGATCCTTCTCCTATAATTCCCCCCTCCACTTT.